These 21 T cell receptor beta chains share one sample of origin, sequenced in a study of T cell clonotyping in hematopoietic cell transplantation. Sequencing was performed with immunoSEQ multiplex PCR; in TCRdb, only in-frame clones are kept and a portion is missing. The data contain around 17,000 clones, 60% to 85% of them seen just once; the ten biggest clones take up almost 9.5%. The sequenced material came from peripheral blood mononuclear cells. These receptors were obtained from a woman aged 60-70 years in good health. Some clones in this sample may be carry-over from other donors' samples.

V and J are TRBV6-6 and TRBJ1-2; D ambiguous. The CDR3 contains 15 residues. Germline V gene data show CDR1 as MNHNY and CDR2 as SVGAGI (reference sequence). Deletions cut 2 bases from V and 4 bases from J, with 14 bases between. CDR3 bases: TGTGCCAGCAGTTACGGTACGGTTGAGGCCTATGGCTACACCTTC. It encodes CASSYGTVEAYGYTF.

The genes are TRBV28 and TRBJ2-1, with unresolved D. Trimming left V 6 bases short and J 6 bases short, with 18 bases between. The CDR3 extends over 15 amino acids. Germline CDR1 reads MDHEN; CDR2 reads SYDVKM. CDR3 DNA: TGTGCCAGCAGCCTCGGGTCTAGTCGGCTCAATGAGCAGTTCTTC. Translation gives CASSLGSSRLNEQFF.

The rearrangement uses TRBV9 and TRBJ1-2; 8 bases map to TRBD1. This CDR3 has 14 residues. J lost 3 bases, V lost 3 bases, and 4 bases had no gene match. The germline CDR1 and CDR2 sequences are SGDLS and YYNGEE. The CDR3, as DNA: TGTGCCAGCAGCGCAGGGGGCACCTACTATGGCTACACCTTC. Its protein product is CASSAGGTYYGYTF.

The rearrangement links TRBV28 to TRBJ2-6; D may be TRBD1 or TRBD2 (5 bases each). Germline V gene sequence: CDR1 MDHEN, CDR2 SYDVKM. With 2 bases removed from V and 0 bases from J, the gap between germline ends came to 5 bases. The CDR3 totals 15 residues. This chain's CDR3 is CASSLGGSGANVLTF. The CDR3 bases are TGTGCCAGCAGTTTAGGGGGCTCTGGGGCCAACGTCCTGACTTTC.

This rearrangement joins TRBV29-1 to TRBJ2-7, with 10 bases matching TRBD2. The CDR3 has 16 residues. Germline V gene lookup returns CDR1 SQVTM and CDR2 ANQGSEA. The V gene end was trimmed by 1 base and the J gene end by 4 bases; junction bases not matched to a gene: 10. CDR3 coding DNA: TGCAGCGTTGAAGCACCAGCGGGAGGGCCTAGATACGAGCAGTACTTC. It translates to CSVEAPAGGPRYEQYF.

The J gene is TRBJ2-1, the V gene TRBV28, with 9 bases identical to TRBD1. The CDR3 covers 12 residues. Germline CDR1 and CDR2: MDHEN and SYDVKM. The ends lost 5 bases at V and 15 bases at J; junction bases unmatched: 8. Here the CDR3 reads CASSRAPGQGFF. The CDR3 DNA is TGTGCCAGCAGTCGAGCACCGGGACAGGGGTTCTTC.

This chain links TRBV7-9 with TRBJ2-6, with D unclear. CDR3 length equals 15 residues. CDR1 is SEHNR and CDR2 is FQNEAQ in the germline V gene (reference sequence). The V and J ends lost 1 base and 4 bases respectively, with 8 bases between them. The CDR3 sequence is CASSLDGLGANVLTF. The DNA of the CDR3 is TGTGCCAGCAGCTTAGACGGGTTAGGGGCCAACGTCCTGACTTTC.

V is TRBV6-5 and J is TRBJ2-7; TRBD2 matches at 11 bases. Germline CDR1 MNHEY, CDR2 SVGAGI. V gave up 0 bases and J gave up 7 bases; unmatched junction bases: 8. CDR3 size: 16 residues. CDR3 DNA: TGTGCCAGCAGTTACTCTAGGAGGGGGACTAGCGGAGAGCAGTACTTC. This sequence encodes CASSYSRRGTSGEQYF.

The CDR3 sequence is CASSLETVRTYEQYF. Written as DNA, the CDR3 is TGTGCCAGCAGCTTAGAAACAGTCCGAACCTACGAGCAGTACTTC. This sequence joins TRBV11-2 and TRBJ2-7; D unresolved. The V end lost 0 bases, the J end lost 2 bases, and 11 bases lay between the germline ends. Germline CDR1 and CDR2: SGHAT and FQNNGV. CDR3 length: 15 residues. Full variable domain (rest looked up from reference TRBV11-2 and TRBJ2-7): EAGVAQSPRYKIIEKRQSVAFWCNPISGHATLYWYQQILGQGPKLLIQFQNNGVVDDSQLPKDRFSAERLKGVDSTLKIQPAKLEDSAVYLCASSLETVRTYEQYFGPGTRLTVT.

This rearrangement joins TRBV4-1 to TRBJ1-6; D may be TRBD1 (5 bases). This CDR3 contains 14 residues. The germline V gene encodes CDR1 MGHRA and CDR2 YSYEKL. Trimming took 1 base from V and 9 from J, leaving 10 bases between them. The CDR3: CASSQGDYSSPLHF. Here the CDR3 DNA reads TGCGCCAGCAGCCAAGGGGACTACAGTTCACCCCTCCACTTT.

The V and J genes are TRBV4-2 and TRBJ2-2; 8 bases fit TRBD1. Germline CDR1 is LGHNA and CDR2 is YNFKEQ. The V gene end was trimmed by 3 bases and the J gene end by 4 bases; junction bases not matched to a gene: 7. The CDR3 totals 16 residues. The CDR3 DNA follows: TGTGCCAGCAGCCAGCCCGGGACAGGTCGCACCGGGGAGCTGTTTTTT. Translated: CASSQPGTGRTGELFF.

This sequence joins TRBV10-3 and TRBJ2-7, with 10 positions matching TRBD2. V shed 6 bases, J shed 0 bases, and the junction held 5 bases outside the gene matches. From germline, CDR1 is ENHRY and CDR2 SYGVKD. The CDR3 covers 15 residues. Here the CDR3 reads CAIRASGGTSYEQYF. The CDR3 DNA is TGTGCCATCAGAGCTAGCGGGGGAACCTCCTACGAGCAGTACTTC.

The chain is built from TRBV7-2 and TRBJ1-1, with D possibly TRBD1 on 5 matching bases. The CDR3 runs to 14 residues. From germline, CDR1 is SGHTA and CDR2 FQGNSA. V lost 6 bases to trimming and J lost 0 bases, with 11 bases between them. The CDR3 DNA reads TGTGCCAGCAGACCTGGGGGAGTGAACACTGAAGCTTTCTTT. Translated: CASRPGGVNTEAFF.

This sequence joins TRBV5-1 and TRBJ1-1, with 9 positions matching TRBD1. Germline lookup yields CDR1 SGHRS and CDR2 YFSETQ. V was pared by 3 bases and J by 4 bases, with 7 bases of the junction left unmatched. This CDR3 has 15 amino acids. The CDR3 spells CASSYLQGASTEAFF. CDR3 sequence (DNA): TGCGCCAGCAGCTACCTACAGGGGGCGAGCACTGAAGCTTTCTTT.

The J gene is TRBJ1-2, the V gene TRBV7-3, with D perhaps TRBD1 (5 bases). This CDR3 has 17 amino acids. Germline-derived CDR1 and CDR2 are SGHTA and FQGTGA. Between the trimmed V and J ends, which lost 2 bases and 0 bases, there was a span of 16 bases. The CDR3 DNA reads as TGTGCCAGCAGCTTACGTACTGGGGGACCAGCTAACTATGGCTACACCTTC. The encoded protein is CASSLRTGGPANYGYTF.

This clone was counted a few times. This rearrangement joins TRBV28 to TRBJ1-4; 7 nucleotides match TRBD1. Germline CDR1 reads MDHEN; CDR2 reads SYDVKM. There are 14 residues in the CDR3. The trim removed 4 bases at V and 8 bases at J, leaving 7 bases unmatched. This CDR3 is CASSWDRQTEKLFF. In nucleotides, the CDR3 is TGTGCCAGCAGTTGGGACAGACAAACGGAAAAACTGTTTTTT.

The chain is built from TRBV19 and TRBJ1-6, with 9 bases that match TRBD1. The CDR3 is made up of 15 amino acids. From germline, CDR1 is LNHDA and CDR2 SQIVND (reference sequence). With V trimmed by 4 bases and J by 5 bases, 3 bases remained unmatched. The CDR3: CASSTGTGNNSPLHF. The CDR3 DNA is TGTGCCAGTAGTACGGGGACAGGGAATAATTCACCCCTCCACTTT.

The J gene is TRBJ1-2, the V gene TRBV27; maybe TRBD1 (5 bases). V gave up 5 bases and J gave up 1 base, with 17 bases separating them. The germline gives CDR1 MNHEY, CDR2 SMNVEV (reference sequence). There are 16 residues in the CDR3. In nucleotides, the CDR3 is TGTGCCAGCAGTCCCCTGTTAGGAAGGGGTAACTATGGCTACACCTTC. Its translation is CASSPLLGRGNYGYTF.

The V and J genes are TRBV30 and TRBJ2-1; TRBD2 aligns across 11 bases. Germline values: CDR1 GTSNPN, CDR2 SVGIG (reference sequence). This CDR3 spans 15 amino acids. Trimming at V came to 4 bases and at J to 5 bases, leaving 7 bases not matched to a gene. The CDR3 nucleotides read TGTGCCTGGAACATTAAACTAGCGGGAGACAATGAGCAGTTCTTC. The encoded protein is CAWNIKLAGDNEQFF.

The chain employs TRBV7-2 and TRBJ2-7, with TRBD2 as a possible D gene (6 bases). This CDR3 contains 15 residues. Trimming took 5 bases from V and 5 from J, leaving 19 bases between them. CDR1 and CDR2 from the germline V gene are SGHTA and FQGNSA. CDR3 sequence reads: CASSIWGDNLDEQYF. In DNA, the CDR3 is TGTGCCAGCAGCATATGGGGGGATAATCTCGACGAGCAGTACTTC.

This chain uses TRBV19 with TRBJ1-2, with TRBD1 as a possible D gene (6 bases). Trimming removed 4 bases from V and 3 bases from J, with 9 bases in between. This CDR3 has 13 residues. Germline V gives CDR1 LNHDA, CDR2 SQIVND (reference sequence). The CDR3, as DNA: TGTGCCAGTAGTACAGGGGAGGACTATGGCTACACCTTC. It codes for CASSTGEDYGYTF. The entire variable domain, with the rest obtained from reference TRBV19 and TRBJ1-2, is as follows: DGGITQSPKYLFRKEGQNVTLSCEQNLNHDAMYWYRQDPGQGLRLIYYSQIVNDFQKGDIAEGYSVSREKKESFPLTVTSAQKNPTAFYLCASSTGEDYGYTFGSGTRLTVV.